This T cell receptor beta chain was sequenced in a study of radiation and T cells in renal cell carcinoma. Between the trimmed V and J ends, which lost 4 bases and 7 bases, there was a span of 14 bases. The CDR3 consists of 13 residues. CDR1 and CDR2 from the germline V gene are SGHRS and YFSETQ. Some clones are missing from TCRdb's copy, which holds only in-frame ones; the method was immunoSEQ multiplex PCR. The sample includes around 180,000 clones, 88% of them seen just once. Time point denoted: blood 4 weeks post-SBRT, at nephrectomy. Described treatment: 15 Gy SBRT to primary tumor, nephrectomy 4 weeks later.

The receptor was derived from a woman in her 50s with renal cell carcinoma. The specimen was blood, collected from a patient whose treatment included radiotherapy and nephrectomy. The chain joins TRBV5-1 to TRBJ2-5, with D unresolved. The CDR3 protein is CASSPAGVGTQYF. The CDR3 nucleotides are TGCGCCAGCAGCCCGGCCGGAGTGGGGACCCAGTACTTC.